This T cell receptor (beta chain) was recorded in a study of read filtering for tumor transcriptome and immune sequencing. Looking at the study overall: Mean patient age was roughly 61 years, range about 47 to 85; around 17 male, about 15 female. Study-wide findings and caveats: IR-seq captured clonotypes deeper and more reliably than RNA-seq. Sorted CD138-negative bone marrow cells were not purified T cells.

Every patient had bone marrow sampled while the disease was active. As concerns this clonotype: Its antigen remains unidentified. One base away lies a much larger clone, so this may be a sequencing read error.

This CDR3 comprises 13 residues. Germline V gene sequence: CDR1 DFQATT, CDR2 SNEGSKA (reference sequence). This library used 300 to 500 ng RNA and molecular barcoded adaptors spanning alpha/delta and beta/gamma chains. TCRdb recomputed calls from the reads with MiXCR, one row per CDR3 protein. This sample has about 57,000 distinct CDR3 sequences; about 15% occur once, and the top ten carry under 55%. Sequenced material: a population of CD138-negative cells sorted from bone marrow. This rearrangement joins TRBV20-1 to TRBJ2-5; D is undetermined. This TCR was sampled from a donor aged 40 or over with multiple myeloma. The CDR3 DNA follows: TGCAGTGCACCAATACGGGTACAAGAGGCCCAGTACTTC. Translated, it gives CSAPIRVQEAQYF.